The 24 T cell receptor beta chains presented below share a single source sample, sequenced in a study of T cells expressing NK-cell markers. TCRdb reprocessed the 5' RACE reads, keeping one entry per CDR3 protein, no DNA. This sample lists 350,000 to 400,000 distinct CDR3 sequences; its ten largest clones have around 11%. The sequencing sample was made of blood T cells: a sorted CD56 or NKG2C T cell subset, CD4+ or CD8+ T cells, or bulk PBMC T cells (not recorded which). The source of these receptors is a woman between 45 and 65 years old in good health.

The J gene is TRBJ1-6, the V gene TRBV5-1; TCRdb lists TRBD1, though no DNA is available to test this call. The CDR3 is 14 amino acids. Germline V lookup: CDR1 SGHRS, CDR2 YFSETQ. The CDR3 is CASSLGHPDSPLHF.

The chain uses TRBV29-1 and TRBJ1-4; TCRdb returns TRBD1, unconfirmable since there is no DNA. The germline V gene encodes CDR1 SQVTM and CDR2 ANQGSEA. The CDR3 has 13 residues. The CDR3 here is CSVEQGADEKLFF.

J is TRBJ2-3 and V is TRBV29-1; the TCRdb call, TRBD1, lacks DNA for checking. The germline V gene has CDR1 SQVTM and CDR2 ANQGSEA. The CDR3 loop spans 13 amino acids. CDR3 sequence reads: CGTNRGGEDTQYF.

The chain links TRBV20-1 to TRBJ2-2; without DNA, the TCRdb call of TRBD1 cannot be checked. Germline CDR1 and CDR2: DFQATT and SNEGSKA (reference sequence). The CDR3 is made up of 14 amino acids. The CDR3 spells CSAPRDRGGGELFF.

This chain uses TRBV29-1 with TRBJ1-1; TCRdb indicates TRBD1, and absent DNA this call remains unverified. Germline CDR1 and CDR2: SQVTM and ANQGSEA. The length of the CDR3 is 15 residues. CDR3 region: CSVTTPDGANTEAFF.

The chain combines TRBV12-3 or TRBV12-4 with TRBJ2-1; the TCRdb call, TRBD1, lacks DNA for checking. There are 13 residues in the CDR3. The CDR3 protein is CASNPWERGRQFF.

The V and J genes are TRBV20-1 and TRBJ1-5. This CDR3 has 14 amino acids. Germline V CDR1 and CDR2: DFQATT, SNEGSKA (reference sequence). CDR3 in amino acids: CSARGGDSNQPQHF.

The chain uses TRBV7-2 and TRBJ2-3. Germline V gene lookup returns CDR1 SGHTA and CDR2 FQGNSA. The CDR3 covers 14 residues. The CDR3 sequence is CASSLIFLSDTQYF.

This chain connects TRBV7-2 to TRBJ2-3; the D gene TCRdb calls, TRBD1, cannot be checked with no DNA. Per the germline V gene, CDR1 is SGHTA and CDR2 is FQGNSA. This CDR3 comprises 15 residues. CDR3: CASSSPRARSDTQYF.

The chain combines TRBV5-1 with TRBJ2-1. The CDR3 length is 13 residues. Germline-derived CDR1 and CDR2 are SGHRS and YFSETQ. CDR3 amino acids: CASSLPQYNEQFF.

The chain recombines TRBV20-1 with TRBJ2-1. The CDR3 covers 13 residues. The germline V gene has CDR1 DFQATT and CDR2 SNEGSKA (reference sequence). The CDR3 sequence: CSASGNAYNEQFF.

The chain is built from TRBV11-2 and TRBJ2-2; there is no DNA to check the TCRdb D call of TRBD2. The CDR3 is made up of 14 amino acids. The germline V gene has CDR1 SGHAT and CDR2 FQNNGV. The CDR3 region is CASCPGTIGGELFF.

This chain links TRBV3-1 with TRBJ2-7; checking the TCRdb D call of TRBD1 is not possible without DNA. Per the germline V gene, CDR1 is LGHDT and CDR2 is YNNKEL (reference sequence). This CDR3 region has 16 residues. This CDR3 reads CASSPPRVQLAYEQYF.

CDR3 sequence: CASSAGPPEKLFF. The chain recombines TRBV12-3 or TRBV12-4 with TRBJ1-4; absent DNA, TCRdb's TRBD1 call cannot be checked. The CDR3 sequence is 13 residues long.

The V and J genes are TRBV20-1 and TRBJ1-2; the D call from TCRdb, TRBD1, cannot be confirmed without DNA. CDR1 and CDR2 from the germline V gene are DFQATT and SNEGSKA (reference sequence). CDR3 size: 14 residues. CDR3 region: CSARVRPSGDGYTF.

The rearrangement links TRBV15 to TRBJ2-2; TCRdb returns TRBD1, unconfirmable since there is no DNA. Germline CDR1 and CDR2: LNHNV and YYDKDF (reference sequence). CDR3 size: 14 residues. The CDR3 loop reads CATSRAANTGELFF. The full variable domain, with the rest looked up from reference TRBV15 and TRBJ2-2, is DAMVIQNPRYQVTQFGKPVTLSCSQTLNHNVMYWYQQKSSQAPKLLFHYYDKDFNNEADTPDNFQSRRPNTSFCFLDIRSPGLGDTAMYLCATSRAANTGELFFGEGSRLTVL.

This rearrangement joins TRBV5-1 to TRBJ2-1; the TCRdb call, TRBD2, lacks DNA for checking. CDR3 length: 15 residues. CDR1 is SGHRS, CDR2 YFSETQ, per germline. The CDR3 protein is CASSVGDYISNEQFF.

The rearrangement uses TRBV12-3 or TRBV12-4 and TRBJ1-5; the TCRdb call, TRBD1, lacks DNA for checking. This CDR3 has 13 residues. The CDR3 loop reads CASNLIEGQPQHF.

This chain joins TRBV4-2 and TRBJ1-6. The CDR3 is made up of 13 amino acids. Germline V CDR1 and CDR2: LGHNA, YNFKEQ. CDR3 residues: CASSTAPTSPLHF.

This sequence joins TRBV6-5 and TRBJ1-5. The CDR3 has 13 residues. Germline V lookup: CDR1 MNHEY, CDR2 SVGAGI. CDR3 in amino acids: CASSPLGNQPQHF.

V gene TRBV20-1 combines with J gene TRBJ1-4. Per the germline V gene, CDR1 is DFQATT and CDR2 is SNEGSKA (reference sequence). The CDR3 extends over 16 amino acids. The CDR3 is CSAMGLWEGIQEKLFF.

This sequence joins TRBV11-2 and TRBJ2-2; TCRdb selects TRBD1, and the lack of DNA leaves this call unchecked. CDR1 and CDR2 (germline): SGHAT, FQNNGV. This CDR3 contains 18 residues. This CDR3 reads CASSLDPGTARMAGELFF.

The rearrangement uses TRBV6-5 and TRBJ2-3. Germline CDR1 reads MNHEY; CDR2 reads SVGAGI. The CDR3 is made up of 15 amino acids. The CDR3 protein is CASSLAGSGTDTQYF.

The chain employs TRBV25-1 and TRBJ2-1. The CDR3 is 12 residues long. The germline V gene has CDR1 MGHDK and CDR2 SYGVNS. CDR3 region: CASSLSANEQFF.